Listed here are 26 T cell receptor beta chains from one sample, sequenced in a study of blood T cells in healthy people across ages. Through a sample-barcoded 5' primer and a J-beta primer mix, a second PCR was run for roughly 6 to 11 cycles. TCRdb recomputed calls from the 5' RACE reads with MiXCR, one row per CDR3 protein. The sample has over 950,000 distinct CDR3 sequences, around two fifths seen once. Sequenced input: blood. These receptors were collected from a man younger than 30 in good health.

This clonotype was observed a few times. The chain joins TRBV4-1 to TRBJ2-3; the D gene is possibly TRBD2 (7 bases). CDR1 and CDR2 (germline): MGHRA, YSYEKL. Trimming removed 1 base from V and 2 bases from J, with 10 bases in between. CDR3 length: 15 amino acids. Here the CDR3 DNA reads TGCGCCAGCAGCCAAGGAGGGGGGGCCACAGATACGCAGTATTTT. Translation: CASSQGGGATDTQYF.

In the case of this clonotype: A much larger clone lies a single base off, so this may be a read error. The chain links TRBV20-1 to TRBJ2-1, with D perhaps TRBD2 (7 bases). Germline V lookup: CDR1 DFQATT, CDR2 SNEGSKA (reference sequence). The CDR3 sequence is 15 residues long. The germline V and J ends were trimmed by 0 bases and 10 bases, with 19 bases remaining between them. The CDR3: CSARDGPGGSYEQFF. CDR3 nucleotides: TGCAGTGCTAGAGATGGACCGGGGGGCTCCTACGAGCAGTTCTTC.

This chain connects TRBV29-1 to TRBJ1-2; no clear D gene. The CDR3 totals 11 residues. Trimming took 4 bases from V and 7 from J, leaving 10 bases between them. Germline V CDR1 and CDR2: SQVTM, ANQGSEA. The CDR3 sequence: CSVGTGSGYTF. Here the CDR3 DNA reads TGCAGCGTTGGTACGGGATCTGGCTACACCTTC.

In regard to this clonotype: A much more abundant neighbour one base away suggests this may be a read error. This chain joins TRBV7-2 and TRBJ2-1; D is possibly TRBD2 (5 bases). The germline V gene encodes CDR1 SGHTA and CDR2 FQGNSA. Trimming pared 2 bases from V and 5 bases from J, leaving 10 bases between. The CDR3 runs 14 residues. The CDR3 DNA reads as TGTGCCAGCAGCTTACAGCGGACCCACAATGAGCAGTTCTTC. This sequence encodes CASSLQRTHNEQFF.

This chain connects TRBV7-2 to TRBJ2-1; no clear D. Trimming shortened V by 4 bases and J by 4 bases, and 11 bases separated the two germline ends. Germline assignment: CDR1 SGHTA and CDR2 FQGNSA. This CDR3 spans 14 amino acids. The CDR3 is CASSSRSGYNEQFF. For the CDR3, the DNA is TGTGCCAGCAGCTCCCGGTCCGGATACAATGAGCAGTTCTTC.

V and J are TRBV6-6 and TRBJ1-4; tentatively, D is TRBD1 (6 bases). Germline loops: CDR1 MNHNY, CDR2 SVGAGI (reference sequence). Trimming removed 4 bases from V and 6 bases from J, with 12 bases in between. The CDR3 is made up of 14 amino acids. The CDR3 DNA follows: TGTGCCAGCAGTTGGGACATAGCAGATGAAAAACTGTTTTTT. It is translated as CASSWDIADEKLFF.

J is TRBJ2-5 and V is TRBV5-6; the match to TRBD2 covers 11 bases. The J call may be in error: the DNA end matches TRBJ2-7 better. The CDR3 contains 15 residues. The germline V gene encodes CDR1 SGHDT and CDR2 YYEEEE. The CDR3: CASSFRLAGKYEQYF. The CDR3 bases are TGTGCCAGCAGCTTCCGACTAGCGGGGAAATACGAGCAGTACTTC.

The chain joins TRBV9 to TRBJ2-5; weak D call: TRBD1 (6 bases). The V end was cut by 6 bases, the J end by 11 bases, with 26 bases between. The germline CDR1 and CDR2 sequences are SGDLS and YYNGEE. This CDR3 is built from 15 residues. The CDR3 loop is CASNVQGSTVNEQYF. The CDR3 coding sequence is TGTGCCAGCAACGTCCAGGGGTCGACGGTCAATGAGCAGTACTTC. Full variable domain (missing parts from reference TRBV9 and TRBJ2-5): DSGVTQTPKHLITATGQRVTLRCSPRSGDLSVYWYQQSLDQGLQFLIQYYNGEERAKGNILERFSAQQFPDLHSELNLSSLELGDSALYFCASNVQGSTVNEQYFGPGTRLLVL.

The CDR3 DNA sequence: TGTGCCAGCAGCCAAGATCCAGGGCCTAATGGCTACACCTTC. This gives the protein CASSQDPGPNGYTF. The chain combines TRBV4-2 with TRBJ1-2, with D possibly matching TRBD1 (5 bases). Germline assignment: CDR1 LGHNA and CDR2 YNFKEQ. Trimming cost V 0 bases and J 6 bases, with 11 bases left between them. This CDR3 contains 14 residues.

The chain links TRBV2 to TRBJ2-1; tentatively, D is TRBD1 or TRBD2 (6 bases each). V lost 0 bases, J lost 9 bases, and 12 bases lay in between. There are 14 residues in the CDR3. CDR1 is SNHLY, CDR2 FYNNEI, per germline. The CDR3 sequence: CASSEAGEGGEQFF. The CDR3 DNA reads TGTGCCAGCAGTGAAGCAGGAGAGGGGGGTGAGCAGTTCTTC.

This clonotype showed up just a few times. The chain joins TRBV7-3 to TRBJ2-3; a possible D gene is TRBD2 (5 bases). The germline V gene has CDR1 SGHTA and CDR2 FQGTGA. V lost 3 bases, J lost 0 bases, and 10 bases lay in between. The CDR3 spans 15 residues. The CDR3 bases are TGTGCCAGCAGCTTCAACGGGGTGAGCACAGATACGCAGTATTTT. Protein: CASSFNGVSTDTQYF.

The V call is TRBV2, the J call TRBJ1-2; D remains ambiguous. This CDR3 has 14 amino acids. Germline CDR1 is SNHLY and CDR2 is FYNNEI. Trimming took off 6 bases at V and 6 bases at J, with 17 bases between the two ends. CDR3 nucleotide sequence: TGTGCCAGCAGCGGTCAAGGCTTTCTAGATGGCTACACCTTC. The encoded protein is CASSGQGFLDGYTF.

CDR3 nucleotide sequence: TGCAGTGCTAGTGGGGAGGTGAACACTGAAGCTTTCTTT. Encoded protein: CSASGEVNTEAFF. V usage is TRBV20-1 and J usage is TRBJ1-1; D is unresolved. CDR1 is DFQATT, CDR2 SNEGSKA, per germline (reference sequence). Trimming left V 3 bases short and J 0 bases short, with 8 bases between. The CDR3 length is 13 residues.

The chain recombines TRBV5-1 with TRBJ2-2; no reliable D call. This CDR3 spans 16 amino acids. The V end was cut by 0 bases, the J end by 0 bases, with 9 bases between. Germline V gene data show CDR1 as SGHRS and CDR2 as YFSETQ. CDR3 sequence (DNA): TGCGCCAGCAGCTTGGCCGCCAAATCGAACACCGGGGAGCTGTTTTTT. It is translated as CASSLAAKSNTGELFF. Together with reference TRBV5-1 and TRBJ2-2, the CDR3 gives the full variable domain: KAGVTQTPRYLIKTRGQQVTLSCSPISGHRSVSWYQQTPGQGLQFLFEYFSETQRNKGNFPGRFSGRQFSNSRSEMNVSTLELGDSALYLCASSLAAKSNTGELFFGEGSRLTVL.

This clonotype showed up just a few times. The genes are TRBV4-3 and TRBJ1-1; D is unclear. In germline, CDR1 is LGHNA, CDR2 YSLEER. There are 13 residues in the CDR3. Trimming removed 1 base from V and 3 bases from J, with 6 bases in between. In nucleotides, the CDR3 is TGCGCCAGCAGCCAAGGGACGTACACTGAAGCTTTCTTT. Protein: CASSQGTYTEAFF.

The chain uses TRBV6-5 and TRBJ1-2; D remains ambiguous. Germline CDR1 is MNHEY and CDR2 is SVGAGI. There are 19 residues in the CDR3. V shed 1 base and J shed 0 bases, with 21 bases lying between them. This CDR3 is CASSYWVSASELANYGYTF. In DNA form, the CDR3 reads TGTGCCAGCAGTTACTGGGTATCCGCCAGTGAACTGGCTAACTATGGCTACACCTTC.

In this sample, this clonotype turned up a few times. The gene calls are TRBV4-1 and TRBJ1-2; TRBD1 is a possible D gene (5 bases). Trimming left V 1 base short and J 4 bases short, with 16 bases between. The CDR3 is 16 amino acids. Germline V gene lookup returns CDR1 MGHRA and CDR2 YSYEKL. This chain's CDR3 is CASSQGFGGIFYGYTF. The CDR3 DNA follows: TGCGCCAGCAGCCAAGGCTTCGGGGGAATATTCTATGGCTACACCTTC.

The chain has TRBV14 and TRBJ2-1, with D tentatively TRBD1 (5 bases). Deletions cut 4 bases from V and 7 bases from J, with 20 bases between. In germline, CDR1 is SGHDN, CDR2 FVKESK. The CDR3 contains 16 residues. The DNA of the CDR3 is TGTGCCAGCAGCCTTCATCCCGGGCCACCAGGGAATGAGCAGTTCTTC. This sequence encodes CASSLHPGPPGNEQFF.

This clonotype was seen many times. The gene calls are TRBV7-3 and TRBJ2-5; the D is unclear. V dropped 5 bases and J dropped 1 base, with 8 bases sitting between them. The CDR3 totals 13 residues. CDR1 and CDR2 from the germline V gene are SGHTA and FQGTGA. CDR3 sequence reads: CASSRQIQETQYF. In nucleotides, the CDR3 is TGTGCCAGCAGCCGCCAGATCCAAGAGACCCAGTACTTC. The complete variable domain, with remaining parts taken from reference TRBV7-3 and TRBJ2-5, reads GAGVSQTPSNKVTEKGKYVELRCDPISGHTALYWYRQSLGQGPEFLIYFQGTGAADDSGLPNDRFFAVRPEGSVSTLKIQRTERGDSAVYLCASSRQIQETQYFGPGTRLLVL.

The gene calls are TRBV29-1 and TRBJ1-1; TRBD1 matches at 7 bases. Germline lookup yields CDR1 SQVTM and CDR2 ANQGSEA. This CDR3 comprises 15 residues. After removal of 5 bases from V and 1 base from J, the junction contained 10 bases not matched to a gene. CDR3 DNA: TGCAGCGTTTGGGGCCAGGGGGGCCGGAACACTGAAGCTTTCTTT. Translating it yields CSVWGQGGRNTEAFF.

This chain uses TRBV10-3 with TRBJ1-2; 11 nucleotides agree with TRBD1. V lost 0 bases to trimming and J lost 5 bases; unmatched junction nucleotides: 5. The CDR3 contains 16 residues. CDR1 and CDR2 from the germline V gene are ENHRY and SYGVKD. In DNA, the CDR3 is TGTGCCATCAGTGAGTCACGGACAGGGGGCTGGTATGGCTACACCTTC. This encodes CAISESRTGGWYGYTF.

In regard to this clonotype: A much larger clonotype is one base distant, so this may be a read error. This chain joins TRBV2 and TRBJ2-1, with D possibly TRBD1 on 6 matching bases. The closer fit of TRBJ2-7 to the DNA end suggests the J call may be wrong. Germline V gives CDR1 SNHLY, CDR2 FYNNEI. The CDR3 spans 12 residues. The CDR3 bases are TGTGCCAGCACAGACAGGTACAATGAGCAGTACTTC. This codes for CASTDRYNEQYF.

The chain has TRBV20-1 and TRBJ1-4; 10 nucleotides match TRBD1. This CDR3 comprises 16 residues. V trimming: 3 bases; J trimming: 4 bases; junction bases outside the gene matches: 8. Germline V gives CDR1 DFQATT, CDR2 SNEGSKA (reference sequence). The CDR3 loop is CSASPGQGTGNEKLFF. The CDR3 DNA sequence: TGCAGTGCTAGCCCGGGACAGGGGACGGGTAATGAAAAACTGTTTTTT.

The chain joins TRBV6-6 to TRBJ2-1; 7 nucleotides agree with TRBD1. Germline V gene lookup returns CDR1 MNHNY and CDR2 SVGAGI (reference sequence). V shed 7 bases, J shed 6 bases, and the junction held 6 bases outside the gene matches. This CDR3 has 13 residues. The CDR3 DNA reads TGTGCCAGCACCGGGACAGCTAGCAATGAGCAGTTCTTC. Protein: CASTGTASNEQFF.

V usage is TRBV24-1 and J usage is TRBJ2-1, with D perhaps matching TRBD1 (6 bases). The CDR3 is made up of 12 amino acids. Germline V CDR1 and CDR2: KGHDR, SFDVKD. Trimming took off 12 bases at V and 5 bases at J, with 13 bases between the two ends. The CDR3 DNA follows: TGTGCCGCCGGGACAAGGGACAATGAGCAGTTCTTC. Translation: CAAGTRDNEQFF.

The chain carries TRBV25-1 and TRBJ2-1; D is undetermined. Per germline, CDR1 MGHDK and CDR2 SYGVNS. Deletions cut 6 bases from V and 4 bases from J, with 10 bases between. The CDR3 is 13 amino acids. The CDR3 loop reads CASSSLPYNEQFF. The CDR3, as DNA: TGTGCCAGCAGCTCCTTGCCGTACAATGAGCAGTTCTTC. The complete variable domain, with remaining parts taken from reference TRBV25-1 and TRBJ2-1, reads EADIYQTPRYLVIGTGKKITLECSQTMGHDKMYWYQQDPGMELHLIHYSYGVNSTEKGDLSSESTVSRIRTEHFPLTLESARPSHTSQYLCASSSLPYNEQFFGPGTRLTVL.